This T cell receptor beta chain was profiled in a study of PD-1 blockade in classical Hodgkin lymphoma. Noted time point: cycle 4 day 1 (C4D1), after 6 weeks of nivolumab. After autologous stem cell transplantation all patients relapsed, and prior brentuximab vedotin exposure differed between cohorts. Patients had relapsed/refractory classical Hodgkin lymphoma with complete response, partial response or progressive disease as best response. The length of the CDR3 is 13 residues. Trimming shortened V by 5 bases and J by 2 bases, and 10 bases separated the two germline ends. Germline V lookup: CDR1 SGHRS, CDR2 YFSETQ. Study findings and constraints: Patients newly diagnosed and complete responders had comparable baseline diversity. Exclusion removed patients who began nivolumab under 1 year after ASCT. Nothing has yet pinned down what causes the repertoire differences, possibly disease activity or prior therapy.

On this clone itself: Antigen unknown. In the same sample, other DNA sequences code for this CDR3.

The table came from immunoSEQ multiplex PCR; TCRdb's copy has only in-frame clones and leaves some out. The profile shows 43,000 or so clones, around 80% of them singletons. Sequencing was performed on peripheral blood mononuclear cells (PBMCs), taken before the fourth cycle of nivolumab. The genes are TRBV5-1 and TRBJ1-2, with TRBD1 as a possible D gene (5 bases). This clonotype originated in a human donor with classical Hodgkin lymphoma. The CDR3 region has the DNA TGCGCCAGCAGTCCTGACAGCAACTATGGCTACACCTTC. Its translation is CASSPDSNYGYTF.